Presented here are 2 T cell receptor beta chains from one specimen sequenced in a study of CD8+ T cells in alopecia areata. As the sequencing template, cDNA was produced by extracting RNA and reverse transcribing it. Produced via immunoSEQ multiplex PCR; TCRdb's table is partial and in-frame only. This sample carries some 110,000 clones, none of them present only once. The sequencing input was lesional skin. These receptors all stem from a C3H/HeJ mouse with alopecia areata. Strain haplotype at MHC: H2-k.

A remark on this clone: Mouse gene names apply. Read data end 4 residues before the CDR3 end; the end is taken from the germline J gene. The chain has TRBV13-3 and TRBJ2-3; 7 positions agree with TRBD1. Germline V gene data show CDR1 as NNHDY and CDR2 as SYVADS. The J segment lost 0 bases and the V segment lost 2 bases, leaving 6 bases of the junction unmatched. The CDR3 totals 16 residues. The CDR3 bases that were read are TGTGCCAGCAGTGAGGGACAGTCCTCTAGTGCAGAA. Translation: CASSEGQSSSAE. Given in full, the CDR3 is CASSEGQSSSAETLYF.

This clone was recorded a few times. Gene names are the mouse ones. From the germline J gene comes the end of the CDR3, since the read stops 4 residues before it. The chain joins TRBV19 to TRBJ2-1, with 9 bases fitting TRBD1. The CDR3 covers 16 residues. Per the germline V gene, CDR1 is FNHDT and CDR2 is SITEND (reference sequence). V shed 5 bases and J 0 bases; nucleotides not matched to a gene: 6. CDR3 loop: CASSRTGESNYAEQFF. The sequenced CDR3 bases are TGTGCCAGCAGCCGGACAGGGGAGAGTAACTATGCT.